These 19 T cell receptor beta chains share one sample of origin, sequenced in a study of cytomegalovirus exposure and HLA in healthy donors (dated by TCRdb to 2016 to 2017). Libraries were constructed by the immunoSEQ multiplex PCR assay. A mixture of 60 forward primers for TCR Vbeta segments and 13 reverse primers for TCR Jbeta segments was used in the multiplex PCR. Drawn from immuneACCESS, this table holds only the in-frame rearrangements with V and J called that TCRdb kept. Clones are partly lost; checked studies trace under half to an unresolved V gene and leave the rest unexplained. Across this sample there are about 140,000 clones, with roughly 78% seen only once. The ten most abundant clones make up approximately 2.1% of the sample. Sequencing was performed on PBMCs. The receptors derive from a man aged 25-40 years in good health and CMV-seronegative.

The chain's CDR3 is CASRIDITNSPLHF. CDR3 in DNA: TGCGCCAGCAGGATCGACATCACCAATTCACCCCTCCACTTT. This chain uses TRBV10-2 with TRBJ1-6; D unresolved. CDR3 length: 14 amino acids. Germline loops: CDR1 WSHSY, CDR2 SAAADI. V was pared by 6 bases and J by 7 bases, with 13 bases between.

Only one count was recorded for this clone. The rearrangement links TRBV19 to TRBJ1-5; 7 bases line up with TRBD1. The CDR3 spans 14 residues. J lost 5 bases, V lost 5 bases, and 6 bases had no gene match. Per germline, CDR1 LNHDA and CDR2 SQIVND (reference sequence). The CDR3 sequence: CASSSRQGYQPQHF. CDR3 in DNA: TGTGCCAGTAGTTCCAGACAGGGTTATCAGCCCCAGCATTTT. The complete variable domain, with remaining parts taken from reference TRBV19 and TRBJ1-5, reads DGGITQSPKYLFRKEGQNVTLSCEQNLNHDAMYWYRQDPGQGLRLIYYSQIVNDFQKGDIAEGYSVSREKKESFPLTVTSAQKNPTAFYLCASSSRQGYQPQHFGDGTRLSIL.

J is TRBJ2-5 and V is TRBV27, with TRBD1 as a possible D gene (5 bases). The CDR3 runs to 16 residues. The ends were cut back, 6 bases at V and 0 bases at J, with 17 bases in the middle. The germline V gene encodes CDR1 MNHEY and CDR2 SMNVEV (reference sequence). The CDR3 spells CASRSIGRTHQETQYF. CDR3 in DNA: TGTGCCAGCAGATCCATAGGAAGGACACACCAAGAGACCCAGTACTTC.

J is TRBJ2-1 and V is TRBV5-6; TRBD2 aligns across 11 bases. V lost 5 bases to trimming and J lost 7 bases; unmatched junction nucleotides: 8. The germline CDR1 and CDR2 sequences are SGHDT and YYEEEE. The CDR3 contains 15 residues. The CDR3 bases are TGTGCCAGCAGAATGACTAGCGGGAATCGGAATGAGCAGTTCTTC. Translating it yields CASRMTSGNRNEQFF. Combining the CDR3 with reference TRBV5-6 and TRBJ2-1 gives the whole variable domain DAGVTQSPTHLIKTRGQQVTLRCSPKSGHDTVSWYQQALGQGPQFIFQYYEEEERQRGNFPDRFSGHQFPNYSSELNVNALLLGDSALYLCASRMTSGNRNEQFFGPGTRLTVL.

The chain couples TRBV4-1 to TRBJ2-5; no definite D call. The last part of the DNA fits TRBJ2-7 better; the J call may be wrong. CDR1 is MGHRA, CDR2 YSYEKL, per germline. This CDR3 spans 12 amino acids. The CDR3 bases are TGCGCCAGCAGCCAAAATAAATACGAGCAGTACTTC. It codes for CASSQNKYEQYF.

This clone was seen a few times. The rearrangement links TRBV5-4 to TRBJ2-5; tentative D call: TRBD1 (5 bases). The last part of the DNA fits TRBJ2-7 better; the J call may be wrong. CDR3 size: 13 residues. Germline CDR1 reads SGHNT; CDR2 reads YYREEE (reference sequence). The CDR3 here is CASSHSQGYEQYF. CDR3 nucleotide sequence: TGTGCCAGCAGCCATAGTCAGGGATACGAGCAGTACTTC.

The J gene is TRBJ2-1, the V gene TRBV5-4; the match to TRBD1 covers 7 bases. This CDR3 has 14 residues. CDR1 and CDR2 from the germline V gene are SGHNT and YYREEE (reference sequence). The J segment lost 9 bases and the V segment lost 4 bases, leaving 10 bases of the junction unmatched. The CDR3 sequence is CASSSSGQVGEQFF. CDR3 bases: TGTGCCAGCAGCAGCTCAGGACAGGTTGGTGAGCAGTTCTTC.

The chain recombines TRBV29-1 with TRBJ2-4; perhaps TRBD1 as D (6 bases). The CDR3 spans 15 residues. Per germline, CDR1 SQVTM and CDR2 ANQGSEA. V gave up 2 bases and J gave up 6 bases, with 17 bases separating them. The CDR3 sequence: CSVEPFRGGRNIQYF. The CDR3 region has the DNA TGCAGCGTTGAACCATTCCGAGGGGGTAGAAACATTCAGTACTTC.

The V and J genes are TRBV9 and TRBJ1-1; possibly TRBD1 for D (6 bases). V was pared by 5 bases and J by 3 bases, with 14 bases between. Germline assignment: CDR1 SGDLS and CDR2 YYNGEE. The CDR3 has 14 residues. CDR3 sequence reads: CASSSLGGHTEAFF. The CDR3 DNA reads as TGTGCCAGCAGTTCTTTGGGGGGGCACACTGAAGCTTTCTTT.

The chain combines TRBV4-1 with TRBJ1-1; D gene ambiguous. CDR1 and CDR2 from the germline V gene are MGHRA and YSYEKL. This CDR3 is built from 15 residues. V shed 1 base and J shed 1 base, with 10 bases lying between them. Here the CDR3 reads CASSQVLQTNTEAFF. The CDR3 DNA sequence: TGCGCCAGCAGCCAAGTCTTACAGACGAACACTGAAGCTTTCTTT.

The chain carries TRBV5-1 and TRBJ2-7, with 11 bases aligning to TRBD1. This CDR3 has 14 residues. With 3 bases clipped from V and 3 bases from J, the junction kept 2 bases outside the gene matches. Germline V gives CDR1 SGHRS, CDR2 YFSETQ. CDR3 amino acids: CASSWTGGGYEQYF. The DNA for the CDR3 is TGCGCCAGCAGCTGGACAGGGGGCGGCTACGAGCAGTACTTC.

This clone was counted between two and nine times. The chain couples TRBV5-1 to TRBJ1-4; 7 bases line up with TRBD1. V trimming: 4 bases; J trimming: 1 base; junction bases outside the gene matches: 4. Germline V gene sequence: CDR1 SGHRS, CDR2 YFSETQ. CDR3 length equals 15 residues. The CDR3 reads CASSPRQGTNEKLFF. The CDR3 nucleotides read TGCGCCAGCAGCCCCCGACAGGGAACTAATGAAAAACTGTTTTTT.

This rearrangement joins TRBV28 to TRBJ2-1, with D unresolved. Per germline, CDR1 MDHEN and CDR2 SYDVKM. V was trimmed by 6 bases and J by 8 bases, leaving 20 bases between them. This CDR3 has 15 residues. The CDR3 reads CASSLTVPGTYEQFF. The CDR3 nucleotides are TGTGCCAGCAGCCTAACAGTGCCCGGTACCTATGAGCAGTTCTTC. Full variable domain (outside the CDR3, taken from reference TRBV28 and TRBJ2-1): DVKVTQSSRYLVKRTGEKVFLECVQDMDHENMFWYRQDPGLGLRLIYFSYDVKMKEKGDIPEGYSVSREKKERFSLILESASTNQTSMYLCASSLTVPGTYEQFFGPGTRLTVL.

The CDR3 coding sequence is TGTGCCAGCAGTGAAGCCCACCGCGCGAGCTACGAGCAGTACTTC. Residues: CASSEAHRASYEQYF. V usage is TRBV6-1 and J usage is TRBJ2-7; unclear D gene. Germline V CDR1 and CDR2: MNHNS, SASEGT. CDR3 length equals 15 residues. The V end was cut by 0 bases, the J end by 3 bases, with 12 bases between.

A note on this clone: A junction boundary mismatches the germline segment, possibly from a read error. The chain recombines TRBV7-7 with TRBJ1-5; no clear D gene. The length of the CDR3 is 14 residues. In germline, CDR1 is SSHAT, CDR2 FNYEAQ (reference sequence). The CDR3: CASSRGYSNQPQHF. The CDR3 nucleotides are TGTGCTAGCAGCAGAGGGTATAGCAATCAGCCCCAGCATTTT. Full variable domain (outside the CDR3, taken from reference TRBV7-7 and TRBJ1-5): GAGVSQSPRYKVTKRGQDVTLRCDPISSHATLYWYQQALGQGPEFLTYFNYEAQPDKSGLPSDRFSAERPEGSISTLTIQRTEQRDSAMYRCASSRGYSNQPQHFGDGTRLSIL.

This clone has only a few counts. This rearrangement joins TRBV27 to TRBJ2-1, with a weak D call TRBD1 (6 bases). Trimming shortened V by 6 bases and J by 10 bases, and 19 bases separated the two germline ends. The CDR3 length is 14 residues. In germline, CDR1 is MNHEY, CDR2 SMNVEV (reference sequence). The CDR3 spells CASRPEGVYGEQFF. The CDR3 DNA follows: TGTGCCAGCAGGCCAGAGGGGGTATATGGGGAGCAGTTCTTC.

The chain recombines TRBV11-2 with TRBJ1-1; 9 bases are shared with TRBD1. The J segment lost 0 bases and the V segment lost 3 bases, leaving 8 bases of the junction unmatched. In germline, CDR1 is SGHAT, CDR2 FQNNGV. The CDR3 covers 17 residues. The DNA for the CDR3 is TGTGCCAGCAGCTTTGACAGGGGGTATGGCATGAACACTGAAGCTTTCTTT. As protein: CASSFDRGYGMNTEAFF.

The chain uses TRBV6-6 and TRBJ2-7; D uncertain. The CDR3 is 12 amino acids. V dropped 6 bases and J dropped 5 bases, with 11 bases sitting between them. Per germline, CDR1 MNHNY and CDR2 SVGAGI (reference sequence). DNA of the CDR3: TGTGCCAGCAGCCGATTAGAGGACGAGCAGTACTTC. It translates to CASSRLEDEQYF.

The chain has TRBV7-9 and TRBJ1-2; tentatively, D is TRBD1 (6 bases). The CDR3 has 15 residues. Germline V gene data show CDR1 as SEHNR and CDR2 as FQNEAQ (reference sequence). The ends were cut back, 2 bases at V and 6 bases at J, with 16 bases in the middle. CDR3: CASSLQAGVLDGYTF. As DNA, the CDR3 is TGTGCCAGCAGCTTACAAGCAGGGGTCTTGGATGGCTACACCTTC.